The subject of this entry is one T cell receptor (beta chain). What it binds is not known. TCRdb reprocessed the RT-PCR reads via MiXCR and lists one record per CDR3 protein. The sample contains more than 450,000 distinct CDR3 sequences, about 12% of which appear only once. The CDR3 runs to 18 residues. Germline CDR1 is LGHNA and CDR2 is YSLEER. V lost 4 bases to trimming and J lost 2 bases, with 20 bases between them. The record originates from a study of response to subunit inactivated influenza vaccine. Findings and limits, study-wide: It was the authors' suggestion that each seasonal influenza vaccination recruits few new T cells.

This TCR was sampled from a middle-aged man who received an inactivated influenza vaccine. The sequencing here drew on PBMCs from blood, taken on the day of vaccination. The J gene is TRBJ2-2, the V gene TRBV4-3, with D tentatively TRBD2 (6 bases). The CDR3 loop reads CASSLIIVTRDNTGELFF. CDR3 coding DNA: TGCGCCAGCAGCCTAATTATCGTGACTAGAGACAACACCGGGGAGCTGTTTTTT.